The rows below give T cell receptor beta chains drawn from one sample of a study of blood T cell repertoires in COVID-19. Profiled with immunoSEQ multiplex PCR; TCRdb holds only in-frame clones, not every one. The table lists some 320,000 clones, 85% of them singletons. Sequencing was carried out using PBMCs or T cells enriched from blood (not recorded which). The source is a young woman who had been exposed to COVID-19. Both conserved end residues are part of each CDR3. A D gene is named only where the DNA matches it firmly. Size tells how often a clone was seen (once, few, many) or the class of an expanded clone, and some rows leave it out.

CDR3aa	CDR3nt	j_gene	v_gene	abundance	d_gene
CASNPGLAAYEQYF	TGTGCCAGCAACCCGGGACTAGCGGCGTACGAGCAGTACTTC	TRBJ2-7	TRBV28	.	TRBD2
CASSALGGRAPEQYF	TGTGCCAGCAGTGCATTAGGCGGGAGGGCCCCGGAGCAGTACTTC	TRBJ2-7	TRBV28	.	TRBD2
CASSLTSGGLTDTQYF	TGTGCCAGCAGTTTGACTAGCGGGGGGCTCACAGATACGCAGTATTTT	TRBJ2-3	TRBV5-4	.	TRBD2
CASSTNQPQHF	TGTGCCAGCAGTACAAATCAGCCCCAGCATTTT	TRBJ1-5	TRBV2	.	.
CASRAVANEKLFF	TGCGCCAGCAGGGCTGTGGCTAATGAAAAACTGTTTTTT	TRBJ1-4	TRBV4-1	few	.
CASSPGLAETVTQFF	TGTGCCAGCAGTCCGGGACTAGCGGAGACTGTAACTCAGTTCTTC	TRBJ2-1	TRBV27	.	TRBD2
CSVQGTYEQYF	TGCAGTGTACAGGGCACCTACGAGCAGTACTTC	TRBJ2-7	TRBV20-1	few	.
CASSQTSYEQYF	TGTGCCAGCAGCCAAACTTCTTACGAGCAGTACTTC	TRBJ2-7	TRBV3-1/TRBV3-2	.	.
CASSYSGAGANVLTF	TGTGCCAGCAGTTACTCAGGGGCTGGGGCCAACGTCCTGACTTTC	TRBJ2-6	TRBV6-5	.	.
CASSLSGGAGQPQHF	TGCGCCAGCAGCCTAAGTGGGGGGGCAGGACAGCCCCAGCATTTT	TRBJ1-5	TRBV4-1	once	.
CASSHNLAGYGGKLFF	TGTGCCAGCAGCCATAATTTAGCGGGATATGGCGGGAAGCTGTTTTTT	TRBJ2-2	TRBV2	.	TRBD2
CAARAAGQAYEQYF	TGTGCCGCCCGAGCGGCGGGACAGGCCTACGAGCAGTACTTC	TRBJ2-7	TRBV10-3	.	TRBD1
CASSVAGQMNTEAFF	TGTGCCAGCAGCGTAGCGGGACAGATGAACACTGAAGCTTTCTTT	TRBJ1-1	TRBV9	.	TRBD1
CASSQDGQLNTEAFF	TGCGCCAGCAGCCAAGACGGACAGTTGAACACTGAAGCTTTCTTT	TRBJ1-1	TRBV4-3	.	.
CASSLLSSGSGQFF	TGTGCCAGCAGCTTGTTATCTAGCGGGAGTGGGCAGTTCTTC	TRBJ2-1	TRBV13	once	TRBD2
CASSPRDRGRETQYF	TGTGCCAGCAGTCCCCGGGACAGGGGGCGAGAGACCCAGTACTTC	TRBJ2-5	TRBV6-2/TRBV6-3	.	TRBD1
CASSQGQGNYEQYF	TGCGCCAGCAGCCAAGGGCAGGGAAACTACGAGCAGTACTTC	TRBJ2-7	TRBV4-3	.	.
CASNIGGSGGGGGYTF	TGTGCCAGCAACATAGGGGGTTCAGGGGGCGGAGGTGGCTACACCTTC	TRBJ1-2	TRBV7-8	once	TRBD1
CASISIRENQPQHF	TGTGCCAGCATATCGATTAGGGAGAATCAGCCCCAGCATTTT	TRBJ1-5	TRBV6-5	.	.
CAWSVRGARYTF	TGTGCCTGGAGTGTACGGGGAGCTCGCTACACCTTC	TRBJ1-2	TRBV30	.	.
CASSTGTGVETQYF	TGTGCCAGCAGTACCGGGACAGGGGTAGAGACCCAGTACTTC	TRBJ2-5	TRBV7-2	.	TRBD1
CASSLLTGQQLYF	TGTGCCAGCAGCTTACTTACAGGACAGCAACTGTACTTC	TRBJ2-7	TRBV7-3	.	.
CASSSRQGRDGYTF	TGTGCCAGCAGCTCTCGACAGGGTCGGGATGGCTACACCTTC	TRBJ1-2	TRBV7-2	.	TRBD1
CASSPRLHLGGDTQYF	TGTGCCAGCAGCCCTCGGCTACACCTCGGGGGAGATACGCAGTATTTT	TRBJ2-3	TRBV5-8	.	.
CASRLLHYGYTF	TGTGCCAGCAGATTACTACACTATGGCTACACCTTC	TRBJ1-2	TRBV28	once	.
CASHSWGASYEQYF	TGTGCCAGTCATAGCTGGGGAGCATCCTACGAGCAGTACTTC	TRBJ2-7	TRBV19	.	.
CASRRTGVHEQYF	TGTGCCAGCAGGCGGACAGGGGTGCACGAGCAGTACTTC	TRBJ2-7	TRBV12-3/TRBV12-4	.	TRBD1
CASSPLPDNRLGQYF	TGTGCCAGCAGCCCGCTCCCTGACAATCGGCTGGGCCAGTACTTC	TRBJ2-5	TRBV14	.	.
CASKPGRERQPQHF	TGTGCCTCCAAGCCGGGCAGGGAACGTCAGCCCCAGCATTTT	TRBJ1-5	TRBV30	.	.
CASSLEHYSYNEQFF	TGTGCCAGCAGCTTGGAACATTACTCCTACAATGAGCAGTTCTTC	TRBJ2-1	TRBV5-5	once	.
CASSLPDYEQYF	TGTGCCAGCAGCCTACCAGACTACGAGCAGTACTTC	TRBJ2-7	TRBV6-2/TRBV6-3	.	.
CASSQDRDRASYEQYF	TGCGCCAGCAGCCAAGATAGGGACAGGGCGTCCTACGAGCAGTACTTC	TRBJ2-7	TRBV4-1	.	TRBD1
CATSREGGAVVWQFF	TGTGCCACCAGCAGAGAAGGGGGGGCGGTTGTATGGCAGTTCTTC	TRBJ2-1	TRBV15	.	.
CASSQNRGSGNTIYF	TGCGCCAGCAGCCAAAACAGGGGATCTGGAAACACCATATATTTT	TRBJ1-3	TRBV4-3	.	TRBD1
CASSGVGTGNTIYF	TGTGCCAGCAGCGGGGTAGGGACTGGAAACACCATATATTTT	TRBJ1-3	TRBV28	.	.
CATDRGNRQPQHF	TGTGCCACCGACAGGGGTAACAGGCAGCCCCAGCATTTT	TRBJ1-5	TRBV19	.	TRBD1
CASSSGVLAGFQETQYF	TGTGCCAGCAGCTCAGGGGTTCTAGCGGGGTTCCAAGAGACCCAGTACTTC	TRBJ2-5	TRBV11-2	.	TRBD2
CASSFELAGGPDTQYF	TGTGCCAGCAGCTTCGAACTAGCGGGAGGGCCAGATACGCAGTATTTT	TRBJ2-3	TRBV5-6	few	TRBD2
CASSQTAGGYGYTF	TGTGCCAGCAGCCAGACCGCAGGGGGCTATGGCTACACCTTC	TRBJ1-2	TRBV7-8	.	TRBD1
CASSRRSGRNTYEQYF	TGTGCCAGTAGCCGGAGGAGCGGGAGGAATACCTACGAGCAGTACTTC	TRBJ2-7	TRBV19	once	TRBD2
CAWSVPQGRQPQHF	TGTGCCTGGAGTGTACCACAGGGAAGGCAGCCCCAGCATTTT	TRBJ1-5	TRBV30	.	.
CASSFLQAEAFF	TGTGCCAGCAGTTTTCTTCAGGCTGAAGCTTTCTTT	TRBJ1-1	TRBV12-3/TRBV12-4	.	.
CASSIDSAGYPQPQHF	TGTGCCAGTAGTATAGATTCCGCAGGGTATCCTCAGCCCCAGCATTTT	TRBJ1-5	TRBV19	.	.
CASSFKSGEGTDTQYF	TGTGCCAGCAGCTTTAAATCCGGGGAAGGCACAGATACGCAGTATTTT	TRBJ2-3	TRBV13	once	.
CASSLASVTEAFF	TGTGCCAGCAGTTTAGCGTCAGTCACTGAAGCTTTCTTT	TRBJ1-1	TRBV12-3/TRBV12-4	.	.